What follows is one T cell receptor (beta chain) and its context. Its matching antigen is unknown. The sample originates from a study of cytomegalovirus exposure and HLA in healthy donors. Study as a whole: The same platform used for the 650 to 850 first-cohort repertoires was also used for the 90 to 150 validation repertoires, as a later analysis reported. Study results and limitations: According to a subsequent analysis, TCR clusters identified in the first cohort showed a tendency to co-occur across the 120 or so validation repertoires.

The CDR3 has 17 residues. The germline V gene has CDR1 SEHNR and CDR2 FQNEAQ (reference sequence). Trimming took off 3 bases at V and 4 bases at J, with 21 bases between the two ends. Clones were read by immunoSEQ multiplex PCR, and TCRdb kept only the in-frame ones, dropping some. The sample shows more than 90,000 clones, under 95% of them seen only once. The chain joins TRBV7-9 to TRBJ2-5, with a weak D call TRBD1 (6 bases). The receptor's source is a woman aged 25-40 years in good health and CMV-seropositive. The sequenced sample consisted of PBMCs. CDR3 region: CASSFGWGNRVGETQYF. The CDR3 nucleotides read TGTGCCAGCAGCTTTGGCTGGGGGAACAGGGTGGGAGAGACCCAGTACTTC.